Following are 8 T cell receptor beta chains from one sample sequenced in a study of T cells in Graves' hyperthyroidism and ophthalmopathy. Researchers amplified the TCR beta CDR3 regions from RNA transcripts. The HTBI primer set was used in a first-round RT-PCR of the TCR CDR3. TCRdb used MiXCR to reprocess the multiplex PCR reads, holding one entry per CDR3 protein. Among 350,000 to 400,000 distinct CDR3 sequences, 14% to 15% were seen once, and the ten largest hold approximately 29%. Sequenced material: blood. All receptors come from a woman aged 25 to 39 with Graves' hyperthyroidism.

In this sample, this clonotype turned up many times. V usage is TRBV5-1 and J usage is TRBJ2-3, with D maybe TRBD2 (7 bases). Trimming cost V 3 bases and J 6 bases, with 17 bases left between them. Germline CDR1 and CDR2: SGHRS and YFSETQ. CDR3 length equals 15 residues. DNA of the CDR3: TGCGCCAGCAGCTCGCACGCTGGGGGGGCGGATACGCAGTATTTT. Protein sequence: CASSSHAGGADTQYF.

This clonotype was recorded at least ten times. V usage is TRBV30 and J usage is TRBJ1-5, with D possibly being TRBD1 (6 bases). CDR1 and CDR2 (germline): GTSNPN, SVGIG (reference sequence). Trimming left V 6 bases short and J 0 bases short, with 21 bases between. The CDR3 runs to 17 residues. The CDR3 DNA reads as TGTGCCTGTAACCTTGCTCAGGGGTCTTATAGCAATCAGCCCCAGCATTTT. Protein sequence: CACNLAQGSYSNQPQHF.

A note on this clonotype: This may be a read error, as it is one base from a much larger clone. The chain links TRBV20-1 to TRBJ1-5, with a tentative D call TRBD1 (6 bases). This CDR3 is built from 13 residues. V lost 4 bases to trimming and J lost 6 bases, with 13 bases between them. Germline V CDR1 and CDR2: DFQATT, SNEGSKA (reference sequence). The CDR3 spells CSANDRSSQPQHF. CDR3 nucleotides: TGCAGTGCTAACGACAGGAGTAGTCAGCCCCAGCATTTT.

J is TRBJ2-3 and V is TRBV9; no definite D call. CDR3 length: 14 residues. Trimming cost V 2 bases and J 0 bases, with 7 bases left between them. CDR1 and CDR2 (germline): SGDLS, YYNGEE. The CDR3 reads CASSVAASTDTQYF. Here the CDR3 DNA reads TGTGCCAGCAGCGTCGCAGCTAGCACAGATACGCAGTATTTT.

This clonotype occurred a few times. The chain recombines TRBV27 with TRBJ1-5, with D perhaps TRBD1 (5 bases). The ends were cut back, 6 bases at V and 3 bases at J, with 18 bases in the middle. CDR1 and CDR2 from the germline V gene are MNHEY and SMNVEV (reference sequence). The CDR3 extends over 16 amino acids. CDR3 sequence reads: CASSPLGGMNNQPQHF. DNA for the CDR3: TGTGCCAGCAGCCCCCTGGGGGGTATGAACAATCAGCCCCAGCATTTT.

The J gene is TRBJ2-3, the V gene TRBV6-1, with D possibly matching TRBD2 (6 bases). The CDR3 is 14 residues long. CDR1 is MNHNS and CDR2 is SASEGT in the germline V gene. V lost 8 bases to trimming and J lost 3 bases, with 15 bases between them. For the CDR3, the DNA is TGTGCCAGCTCTTCCGGGGGAGAGACAGATACGCAGTATTTT. It encodes CASSSGGETDTQYF.

This clonotype was picked up many times. The chain carries TRBV7-8 and TRBJ1-5; D might be TRBD1 (6 bases). Trimming took off 4 bases at V and 4 bases at J, with 20 bases between the two ends. This CDR3 region has 17 residues. The germline V gene has CDR1 SGHVS and CDR2 FQNEAQ. The CDR3 nucleotides are TGTGCCAGCAGCTCTCACAGGGTTAGGGAACCTAATCAGCCCCAGCATTTT. Translated: CASSSHRVREPNQPQHF. Full variable domain (outside the CDR3, taken from reference TRBV7-8 and TRBJ1-5): GAGVSQSPRYKVAKRGQDVALRCDPISGHVSLFWYQQALGQGPEFLTYFQNEAQLDKSGLPSDRFFAERPEGSVSTLKIQRTQQEDSAVYLCASSSHRVREPNQPQHFGDGTRLSIL.

The chain has TRBV29-1 and TRBJ2-7; D may be TRBD2 (6 bases). V was clipped by 4 bases and J by 4 bases, with 26 bases between them. From germline, CDR1 is SQVTM and CDR2 ANQGSEA. This CDR3 has 17 residues. CDR3 loop: CSVGGPTTGRKKYEQYF. The DNA of the CDR3 is TGCAGCGTTGGTGGCCCCACGACGGGGAGGAAAAAATACGAGCAGTACTTC.